This T cell receptor (beta chain) was retrieved from a study of T cell responses to AZD1222 COVID-19 vaccine. The repertoire was sequenced with immunoSEQ multiplex PCR; TCRdb's copy has only in-frame clones and lacks some. The sample records roughly 150,000 clones, 80% to 95% being singletons. Trimming took 7 bases from V and 3 from J, leaving 13 bases between them. The CDR3 is 14 amino acids. Germline CDR1 is LNHDA and CDR2 is SQIVND (reference sequence). Sequences were derived from peripheral blood, sampled on day 0 of AZD1222 vaccination. The clonotype originates from an adult in good health. The genes are TRBV19 and TRBJ1-5; D is perhaps TRBD1 (5 bases). This CDR3 reads CASNPGPDNQPQHF. In nucleotides, the CDR3 is TGTGCCAGTAACCCAGGGCCCGACAATCAGCCCCAGCATTTT.